This is a list of T cell receptor beta chains from one sample in a study of blood T cells in healthy people across ages. TCRdb reanalysed the 5' RACE reads using MiXCR and keeps one entry per CDR3 protein. The table lists around 500,000 distinct CDR3 sequences, around a quarter of them singletons, with 3% to 4% in the top ten. These data were also reused for a study on T cells of mothers and their children.

Sequenced input: blood. The receptors here all came from a boy aged 2 to 9 in good health. Both conserved end residues are part of each CDR3. The order of the fields is D gene, V gene, clone size, J gene, CDR3 DNA, CDR3 protein. A D gene is named only where the DNA matches it firmly. The size of a clone is reported for some rows only, either as once, few or many, or as a class for expanded clones.

TRBD1	TRBV6-5	NA	TRBJ2-7	TGTGCCAGCAGTTTTGGTGGGACAGTAAACTACGAGCAGTACTTC	CASSFGGTVNYEQYF
NA	TRBV5-5	few	TRBJ1-1	TGTGCCAGCAGCTTTGGTTCAGCAGGGGACGCTGAAGCTTTCTTT	CASSFGSAGDAEAFF
NA	TRBV29-1	few	TRBJ2-5	TGCAGCGTTGAGCAGGGACGAGGGGAGACCCAGTACTTC	CSVEQGRGETQYF
NA	TRBV12-3/TRBV12-4	many	TRBJ1-4	TGTGCCAGCAGACACGACAGTTCAGGGCACGAAAAACTGTTTTTT	CASRHDSSGHEKLFF
NA	TRBV15	NA	TRBJ1-1	TGTGCCACCAGCAGAGCGGAATCGAACACTGAAGCTTTCTTT	CATSRAESNTEAFF
NA	TRBV9	NA	TRBJ2-5	TGTGCCAGCAGCGTAGGGGACTCCAGGGAGTACTTC	CASSVGDSREYF
NA	TRBV13	NA	TRBJ2-7	TGTGCCAGCATAAGGGAGGGGGCCCCTAAGTCCTACGAGCAGTACTTC	CASIREGAPKSYEQYF
TRBD1	TRBV7-9	NA	TRBJ2-5	TGTGCCAGCAGCGACCGGGACAGTGGCGACCAAGAGACCCAGTACTTC	CASSDRDSGDQETQYF
NA	TRBV6-1	few	TRBJ2-2	TGTGCCAGCATTCTGGACAGAGTTGCTGGGGAGCTGTTTTTT	CASILDRVAGELFF
NA	TRBV6-5	NA	TRBJ2-7	TGTGCCAGCAGTTACTCTTTAAGTGGGACCTACGAGCAGTACTTC	CASSYSLSGTYEQYF
NA	TRBV7-3	few	TRBJ1-5	TGTGCCAGCAGCTTAAACCTGGCCGGGTATAGCAATCAGCCCCAGCATTTT	CASSLNLAGYSNQPQHF
TRBD2	TRBV30	few	TRBJ2-7	TGTGCCTGGAGGGGGGGGATCGTCGAGCAGTACTTC	CAWRGGIVEQYF
TRBD1	TRBV2	few	TRBJ2-1	TGTGCCAGCAGTCCAATGGACGACAGGGGGCTGAATGAGCAGTTCTTC	CASSPMDDRGLNEQFF
NA	TRBV7-2	few	TRBJ2-1	TGTGCCAGCAGCATCGACTGGGTCAATGAGCAGTTCTTC	CASSIDWVNEQFF
NA	TRBV3-1	NA	TRBJ2-1	TGTGCCAGCAGCCAAGATGGGGCGTCGAATGAGCAGTTCTTC	CASSQDGASNEQFF
NA	TRBV5-5	NA	TRBJ2-5	TGTGCCAGCAGCTCCCTAACAGGGTCACTGGGGACCCAGTACTTC	CASSSLTGSLGTQYF
NA	TRBV20-1	few	TRBJ2-5	TGCAGTGCTAGAGATGGGAGATCCCTCCACCAAGAGACCCAGTACTTC	CSARDGRSLHQETQYF
NA	TRBV5-1	NA	TRBJ2-3	TGCGCCAGCAGCTGGAGGGCAGATACGCAGTATTTT	CASSWRADTQYF
TRBD1	TRBV6-6	few	TRBJ1-5	TGTGCCAGCAGTCCAGGACAGGGTCTGGAAGGTCAGCCCCAGCATTTT	CASSPGQGLEGQPQHF
NA	TRBV7-9	NA	TRBJ2-7	TGTGCCAGCAGCGCGGACGCAACCTACGAGCAGTACTTC	CASSADATYEQYF
TRBD2	TRBV6-1	NA	TRBJ2-5	TGTGCCAGCAGTGAAGAGGCGGGGGGCCAAGAGACCCAGTACTTC	CASSEEAGGQETQYF
TRBD2	TRBV11-2	few	TRBJ2-3	TGTGCCAGCAGCTTACAGCCCGGCCTGAGAGTGGCGGGGGGCCAAGATACGCAGTATTTT	CASSLQPGLRVAGGQDTQYF
NA	TRBV29-1	many	TRBJ1-5	TGCAGCGTTGGGGGGGCAAATCAGCCCCAGCATTTT	CSVGGANQPQHF
TRBD2	TRBV20-1	few	TRBJ2-7	TGCAGTGCTTTTAGCGGGAGTAGGTACGAGCAGTACTTC	CSAFSGSRYEQYF
TRBD1	TRBV15	NA	TRBJ2-6	TGTGCCACCAGAGGACAGGGCACCTACTTCTCTGGGGCCAACGTCCTGACTTTC	CATRGQGTYFSGANVLTF
TRBD1	TRBV29-1	NA	TRBJ1-2	TGCAGCGAGAACCTGACAGGGGTCAGCAACTATGGCTACACCTTC	CSENLTGVSNYGYTF
NA	TRBV20-1	once	TRBJ2-2	TGCAGTGCTAGACGATACCCGGGCAAGCTGTTTTTT	CSARRYPGKLFF
TRBD1	TRBV7-8	NA	TRBJ2-5	TGTGCCAGCAGCTTTAGGACAGGGGGAAATGGAGAGACCCAGTACTTC	CASSFRTGGNGETQYF
NA	TRBV14	many	TRBJ2-7	TGTGCCAGCAGCCAAGTGAGGGTCGGCGAGCAGTACTTC	CASSQVRVGEQYF
NA	TRBV7-3	few	TRBJ2-5	TGTGCCAGCAGCTTAGGTCCCGGGGCGACCCAGTACTTC	CASSLGPGATQYF
NA	TRBV7-2	NA	TRBJ2-5	TGTGCCAGCAGCTTGCACGGGACAACCTCTCAAGAGACCCAGTACTTC	CASSLHGTTSQETQYF
NA	TRBV6-5	NA	TRBJ2-5	TGTGCCAGCAGTCCCGGGACTGGGGGGCCGGTGGCCCAGTACTTC	CASSPGTGGPVAQYF
TRBD2	TRBV15	NA	TRBJ2-1	TGTGCCACCAATGATGGACTAGCGGGGCCCAATGAGCAGTTCTTC	CATNDGLAGPNEQFF
NA	TRBV20-1	many	TRBJ2-5	TGCAGTGCTAGAGCCGCTAGCGTTCAAGAGACCCAGTACTTC	CSARAASVQETQYF
NA	TRBV6-6	NA	TRBJ1-1	TGTGCCAGCAGGCTTACCGGCCGGGGCCTGAACACTGAAGCTTTCTTT	CASRLTGRGLNTEAFF